Listed below are T cell receptor beta chains from one sample, sequenced in a study of blood T cell repertoires in COVID-19. Profiling relied on immunoSEQ multiplex PCR, and the TCRdb table lists in-frame clones only, not all of them. The table has about 210,000 clones, roughly 86% seen once; the top ten hold more than 2.5%. Sequencing was done on a sample of peripheral blood. These receptors all stem from a man between 60 and 75 years old with acute or convalescent COVID-19. Both conserved end residues are part of each CDR3.

V: TRBV6-5
J: TRBJ2-2
CDR3: CASSLTSSTGELFF

V: TRBV5-5
J: TRBJ1-5
CDR3: CASSFGGLSNQPQHF

V: TRBV6-1
J: TRBJ1-2
CDR3: CASSEATGTNYGYTF

V: TRBV5-1
J: TRBJ2-3
CDR3: CASSPSVLGQGAPGTDTQYF

V: TRBV11-2
J: TRBJ2-5
CDR3: CASSFFGQGLETQYF

V: TRBV3-1/TRBV3-2
J: TRBJ1-1
CDR3: CASSQEDTLRGEAFF

V: TRBV15
J: TRBJ2-3
CDR3: CATSRDRASGGRADTQYF

V: TRBV28
J: TRBJ1-6
CDR3: CATKYSGGARSPLHF

V: TRBV5-1
J: TRBJ2-7
CDR3: CASSLDRGRTYEQYF

V: TRBV7-2
J: TRBJ1-5
CDR3: CASSLGVVRHQPQHF

V: TRBV25-1
J: TRBJ1-2
CDR3: CASSQRAGGYGYTF

V: TRBV6-2/TRBV6-3
J: TRBJ2-7
CDR3: CASSYPLRVNLYEQYF

V: TRBV7-2
J: TRBJ1-2
CDR3: CASRKQGAYGYTF

V: TRBV4-1
J: TRBJ1-4
CDR3: CASSQERRTNEKLFF

V: TRBV9
J: TRBJ2-1
CDR3: CASSVAGSYNEQFF

V: TRBV18
J: TRBJ1-1
CDR3: CASSPGGEQSEAFF

V: TRBV5-3
J: TRBJ1-4
CDR3: CATIGGATNEKLFF

V: TRBV28
J: TRBJ2-3
CDR3: CASSRLHPDTQYF

V: TRBV9
J: TRBJ2-2
CDR3: CASSVGPSGVVGSGELFF

V: TRBV7-3
J: TRBJ2-1
CDR3: CASSLGGSYNEQFF

V: TRBV6-5
J: TRBJ2-7
CDR3: CASGEPGQGTEQYF

V: TRBV2
J: TRBJ1-5
CDR3: CASNPGQGPPDQPQHF

V: TRBV5-1
J: TRBJ2-5
CDR3: CASSRGTGKEETQYF

V: TRBV5-1
J: TRBJ2-1
CDR3: CASTPGQGTSGASYNEQFF

V: TRBV18
J: TRBJ1-1
CDR3: CASSPGGSEAFF

V: TRBV6-5
J: TRBJ1-4
CDR3: CACSTGLDEKLFF

V: TRBV7-9
J: TRBJ2-3
CDR3: CASSLYRTGGTDTQYF

V: TRBV6-5
J: TRBJ1-1
CDR3: CASSYVGSDAEAFF

V: TRBV6-5
J: TRBJ1-1
CDR3: CASSYHRGRDTEAFF

V: TRBV29-1
J: TRBJ2-7
CDR3: CSVGFLGLEQYF

V: TRBV28
J: TRBJ1-2
CDR3: CASCDRGYGYTF

V: TRBV29-1
J: TRBJ2-2
CDR3: CSARTGAISVGELFF

V: TRBV6-6
J: TRBJ1-1
CDR3: CASTGVNTEAFF

V: TRBV6-4
J: TRBJ1-2
CDR3: CAIQDRAGYTF

V: TRBV24-1
J: TRBJ2-7
CDR3: CATSDSQGVPYEQYF

V: TRBV9
J: TRBJ2-7
CDR3: CASSPDYQSSYEQYF

V: TRBV5-1
J: TRBJ1-5
CDR3: CASSVGWGNQPQHF

V: TRBV6-6
J: TRBJ2-1
CDR3: CASSPHRTSGNEQFF

V: TRBV18
J: TRBJ2-2
CDR3: CASSPVHLQGKSNTGELFF

V: TRBV5-4
J: TRBJ1-2
CDR3: CASNPGGQANYGYTF

V: TRBV10-1
J: TRBJ2-3
CDR3: CASSDGPGLLNTDTQYF

V: TRBV5-1
J: TRBJ2-1
CDR3: CASSSEGASYNEQFF

V: TRBV5-1
J: TRBJ2-2
CDR3: CASSLAVGAGTGELFF

V: TRBV28
J: TRBJ2-3
CDR3: CASSLTSGETFF

V: TRBV24-1
J: TRBJ1-5
CDR3: CATSEPNLDRGDNQPQHF

V: TRBV10-1
J: TRBJ2-1
CDR3: CASSEESQASGGSEQFF

V: TRBV13
J: TRBJ2-5
CDR3: CASSLGTSGGAETQYF

V: TRBV28
J: TRBJ2-7
CDR3: CASSPWGSGGPHEQYF

V: TRBV4-1
J: TRBJ1-2
CDR3: CASSQVVGQGDGYTF

V: TRBV7-3
J: TRBJ2-4
CDR3: CASSLGLGQGGDIQYF

V: TRBV5-1
J: TRBJ1-2
CDR3: CASSSGTGFGGYGYTF

V: TRBV12-3/TRBV12-4
J: TRBJ1-2
CDR3: CASSLHGLYGYTF

V: TRBV7-3
J: TRBJ1-2
CDR3: CASSLVHSPQGNYGYTF

V: TRBV18
J: TRBJ2-1
CDR3: CASSPRLAGDYNEQFF

V: TRBV6-2/TRBV6-3
J: TRBJ1-5
CDR3: CASSSGTENNQPQHF

V: TRBV5-1
J: TRBJ1-4
CDR3: CASRQGRTNEKLFF

V: TRBV4-1
J: TRBJ1-2
CDR3: CASSQGDRSGYGYTF